These 15 T cell receptor beta chains originate from one sample sequenced in a study of T-cell reconstitution after alpha-beta-depleted transplantation in children. Library preparation (for TCRbeta) was performed with unique molecular identifiers. TCRdb re-called the PCR reads with MiXCR, one entry per CDR3 protein. The sample has approximately 290,000 distinct CDR3 sequences, 9.5% to 13% seen once. Specimen: peripheral blood, collected 180 days after TCRalphabeta/CD19-depleted stem cell transplant. The receptors here all came from a male patient under 10 years old who had a stem cell transplant for chronic granulomatous disease, so the T cells may come from the graft donor.

A word on this clonotype: Since a much larger clone is just one base distant, this may be a read error. The chain uses TRBV6-2 or TRBV6-3 and TRBJ1-5; a possible D gene is TRBD1 (6 bases). V shed 5 bases and J shed 4 bases, with 12 bases lying between them. The CDR3 is 14 amino acids. The germline V gene encodes CDR1 MNHEY and CDR2 SVGEGT. DNA of the CDR3: TGTGCCAGCAGTAAGGGGGGTTTAAATCAGCCCCAGCATTTT. Its translation: CASSKGGLNQPQHF.

This clonotype was found many times. This sequence joins TRBV12-3 or TRBV12-4 and TRBJ1-5; D uncertain. This CDR3 has 13 amino acids. V lost 3 bases to trimming and J lost 3 bases, with 6 bases between them. The CDR3 DNA is TGTGCCAGCAGTTTTCCCCCCAATCAGCCCCAGCATTTT. The encoded protein is CASSFPPNQPQHF.

This clonotype was picked up many times. The chain uses TRBV27 and TRBJ1-1, with 10 bases aligning to TRBD1. CDR3 length: 13 amino acids. Germline V CDR1 and CDR2: MNHEY, SMNVEV (reference sequence). The V gene end was trimmed by 10 bases and the J gene end by 4 bases; junction bases not matched to a gene: 6. CDR3 sequence reads: CATWGQGSTEAFF. CDR3 nucleotide sequence: TGTGCCACCTGGGGACAGGGGAGCACTGAAGCTTTCTTT.

This clonotype was seen many times. J is TRBJ2-7 and V is TRBV5-1; 7 bases fit TRBD1. The CDR3 runs 13 residues. V dropped 4 bases and J dropped 3; count of bases not matched to a gene: 4. CDR1 is SGHRS, CDR2 YFSETQ, per germline. CDR3 DNA sequence: TGCGCCAGCAGCCTACGGGACAGCTACGAGCAGTACTTC. Translation: CASSLRDSYEQYF.

This clonotype was seen repeatedly, ten times or more. This chain uses TRBV7-2 with TRBJ2-1, with a possible D match to TRBD2 (6 bases). Germline-derived CDR1 and CDR2 are SGHTA and FQGNSA. Trimming removed 5 bases from V and 6 bases from J, with 17 bases in between. This CDR3 region has 15 residues. The CDR3 nucleotides are TGTGCCAGCAGCCTGGAGGGGACGATATCCAATGAGCAGTTCTTC. This translates into CASSLEGTISNEQFF.

In this sample, this clonotype turned up many times. The chain employs TRBV5-1 and TRBJ2-1, with 10 bases that match TRBD1. The CDR3 length is 17 residues. Germline V gene sequence: CDR1 SGHRS, CDR2 YFSETQ. Trimming took 0 bases from V and 8 from J; bases not matched to a gene: 11. CDR3 amino acids: CASSLGPGQGIIHEQFF. The CDR3 DNA reads TGCGCCAGCAGCTTGGGGCCGGGACAGGGGATTATACATGAGCAGTTCTTC. Using reference TRBV5-1 and TRBJ2-1 for the parts outside the CDR3, the full variable domain is KAGVTQTPRYLIKTRGQQVTLSCSPISGHRSVSWYQQTPGQGLQFLFEYFSETQRNKGNFPGRFSGRQFSNSRSEMNVSTLELGDSALYLCASSLGPGQGIIHEQFFGPGTRLTVL.

The table lists this clonotype with many counts. This rearrangement joins TRBV6-2 or TRBV6-3 to TRBJ2-5; tentatively, D is TRBD2 (5 bases). There are 14 residues in the CDR3. The germline V and J ends were trimmed by 2 bases and 5 bases, with 12 bases remaining between them. Germline CDR1 is MNHEY and CDR2 is SVGEGT. DNA for the CDR3: TGTGCCAGCAGTTACCTCTCCTCGGGGGAGACCCAGTACTTC. Protein product: CASSYLSSGETQYF.

The chain couples TRBV13 to TRBJ2-6; no firm D call. With 0 bases removed from V and 7 bases from J, the gap between germline ends came to 4 bases. The CDR3 length is 13 residues. Germline V CDR1 and CDR2: PRHDT, FYEKMQ (reference sequence). In nucleotides, the CDR3 is TGTGCCAGCAGCTTAGGGCCCGCCAACGTCCTGACTTTC. Translation gives CASSLGPANVLTF. The full variable domain, rest sourced from reference TRBV13 and TRBJ2-6, is AAGVIQSPRHLIKEKRETATLKCYPIPRHDTVYWYQQGPGQDPQFLISFYEKMQSDKGSIPDRFSAQQFSDYHSELNMSSLELGDSALYFCASSLGPANVLTFGAGSRLTVL.

This clonotype was counted at least ten times. CDR3 sequence reads: CSASTPSGGNNEQFF. The CDR3 DNA sequence: TGCAGTGCTAGTACTCCTAGCGGGGGGAACAATGAGCAGTTCTTC. The chain carries TRBV20-1 and TRBJ2-1, with 11 nucleotides matching TRBD2. Germline V CDR1 and CDR2: DFQATT, SNEGSKA (reference sequence). Trimming removed 3 bases from V and 5 bases from J; junction bases left unmatched: 6. The CDR3 loop spans 15 amino acids.

This clonotype was observed many times. The rearrangement uses TRBV5-5 and TRBJ2-3, with a possible D match to TRBD1 (6 bases). The CDR3 consists of 14 residues. The V gene's germline CDR1 is SGHKS and CDR2 YYEKEE (reference sequence). V was pared by 6 bases and J by 0 bases, with 11 bases between. The CDR3, as DNA: TGTGCCAGCACGCGGACAGCCAGCACAGATACGCAGTATTTT. This sequence encodes CASTRTASTDTQYF.

This clonotype was counted between two and nine times. The chain joins TRBV19 to TRBJ2-7; D possibly corresponds to TRBD2 (6 bases). Trimming removed 4 bases from V and 1 base from J, with 17 bases in between. Looked up from germline, CDR1 is LNHDA and CDR2 is SQIVND (reference sequence). The CDR3 length is 16 residues. The CDR3 nucleotides are TGTGCCAGTAGTAACTCGAGGTTGGGGGGTTCCTACGAGCAGTACTTC. Translating it yields CASSNSRLGGSYEQYF.

There are many counts of this clonotype. The V gene is TRBV6-5, the J gene TRBJ1-2, with TRBD1 matching 9 bases. This CDR3 is built from 17 residues. V lost 6 bases to trimming and J lost 0 bases; unmatched junction nucleotides: 11. CDR1 MNHEY and CDR2 SVGAGI come from the germline V gene. CDR3: CASRAGGQGQANYGYTF. CDR3 sequence (DNA): TGTGCCAGCAGGGCTGGGGGACAGGGACAGGCTAACTATGGCTACACCTTC.

This clonotype was observed many times. The chain uses TRBV27 and TRBJ2-5, with no clear D. The germline V gene encodes CDR1 MNHEY and CDR2 SMNVEV (reference sequence). This CDR3 is built from 14 residues. Trimming took off 2 bases at V and 5 bases at J, with 12 bases between the two ends. This CDR3 reads CASSLIFYFETQYF. The CDR3 bases are TGTGCCAGCAGTTTAATATTCTATTTCGAGACCCAGTACTTC.

This clonotype was counted at least ten times. The V call is TRBV5-6, the J call TRBJ2-1; maybe TRBD2 (6 bases). The germline V gene has CDR1 SGHDT and CDR2 YYEEEE. Trimming cost V 3 bases and J 3 bases, with 19 bases left between them. This CDR3 has 17 amino acids. The CDR3 is CASSSSSRSGGYNEQFF. The CDR3 nucleotides read TGTGCCAGCAGCTCCTCTTCTCGCTCCGGGGGCTACAATGAGCAGTTCTTC. Looking up the rest from reference TRBV5-6 and TRBJ2-1 gives the full variable domain: DAGVTQSPTHLIKTRGQQVTLRCSPKSGHDTVSWYQQALGQGPQFIFQYYEEEERQRGNFPDRFSGHQFPNYSSELNVNALLLGDSALYLCASSSSSRSGGYNEQFFGPGTRLTVL.

This clonotype was seen many times. The gene calls are TRBV2 and TRBJ2-5; D perhaps matches TRBD2 (6 bases). Germline CDR1 and CDR2: SNHLY and FYNNEI. Trimming removed 4 bases from V and 4 bases from J, with 7 bases in between. The CDR3 has 12 residues. CDR3 region: CASSGRAETQYF. DNA for the CDR3: TGTGCCAGCAGTGGGAGGGCAGAGACCCAGTACTTC.